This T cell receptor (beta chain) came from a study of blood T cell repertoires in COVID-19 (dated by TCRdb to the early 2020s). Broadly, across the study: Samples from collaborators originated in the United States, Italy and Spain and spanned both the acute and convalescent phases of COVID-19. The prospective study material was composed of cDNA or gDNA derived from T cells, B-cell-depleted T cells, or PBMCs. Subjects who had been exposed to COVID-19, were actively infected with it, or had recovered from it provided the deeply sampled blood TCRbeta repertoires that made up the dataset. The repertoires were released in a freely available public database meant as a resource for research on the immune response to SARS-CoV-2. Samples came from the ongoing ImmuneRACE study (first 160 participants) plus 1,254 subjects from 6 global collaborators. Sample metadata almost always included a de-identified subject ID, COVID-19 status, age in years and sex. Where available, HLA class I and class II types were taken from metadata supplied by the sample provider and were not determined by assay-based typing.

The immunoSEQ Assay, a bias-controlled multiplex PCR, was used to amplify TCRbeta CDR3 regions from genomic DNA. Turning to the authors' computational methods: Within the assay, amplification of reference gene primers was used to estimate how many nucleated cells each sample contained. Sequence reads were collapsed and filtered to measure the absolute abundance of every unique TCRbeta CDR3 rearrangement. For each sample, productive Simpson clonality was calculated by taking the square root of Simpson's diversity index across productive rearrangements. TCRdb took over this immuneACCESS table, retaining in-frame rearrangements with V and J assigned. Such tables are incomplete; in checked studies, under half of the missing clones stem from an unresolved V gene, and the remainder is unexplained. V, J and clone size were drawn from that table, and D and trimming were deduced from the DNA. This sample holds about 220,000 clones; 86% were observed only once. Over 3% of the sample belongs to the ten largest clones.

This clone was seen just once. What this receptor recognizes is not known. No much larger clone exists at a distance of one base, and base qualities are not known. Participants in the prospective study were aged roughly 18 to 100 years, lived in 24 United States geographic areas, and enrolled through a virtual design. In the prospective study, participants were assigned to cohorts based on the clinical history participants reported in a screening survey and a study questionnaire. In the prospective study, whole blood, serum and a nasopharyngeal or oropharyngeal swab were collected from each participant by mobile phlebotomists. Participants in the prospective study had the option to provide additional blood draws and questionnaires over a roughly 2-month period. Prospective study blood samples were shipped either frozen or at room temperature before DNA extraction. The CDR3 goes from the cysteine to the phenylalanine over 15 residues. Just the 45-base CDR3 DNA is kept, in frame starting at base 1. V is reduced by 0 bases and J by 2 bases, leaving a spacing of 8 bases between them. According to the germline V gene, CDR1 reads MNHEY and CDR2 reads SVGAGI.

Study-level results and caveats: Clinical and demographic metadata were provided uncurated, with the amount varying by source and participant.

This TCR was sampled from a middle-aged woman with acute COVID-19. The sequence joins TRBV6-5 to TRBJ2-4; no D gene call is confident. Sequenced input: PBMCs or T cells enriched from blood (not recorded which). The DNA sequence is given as TGTGCCAGCAGTTACTCGGCAGGTCCCAAAAACATTCAGTACTTC. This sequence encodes CASSYSAGPKNIQYF.